Listed below are T cell receptor beta chains from one sample, sequenced in a study of shared clonotypes between healthy human individuals. Assay: immunoSEQ multiplex PCR; the TCRdb copy retains only in-frame clones and omits some. The sample has about 1 million clones, roughly 75% seen once. Sequencing input: memory CD4+ T cells sorted from blood. The receptor set was obtained from a man aged 18 to 29 in good health. Each CDR3 is given with its conserved first and last residue. Each record gives: J gene, clone size, V gene, D gene, CDR3 DNA, CDR3 protein. The D gene is left open where the match is weak. The listing skips clone size in some rows; elsewhere it reads once, few, many or a size class.

>TRBJ2-3|-|TRBV28|TRBD1
TGTGCCAGCAGTTCACCTTTGACAGGGGATACGCAGTATTTT
CASSSPLTGDTQYF
>TRBJ2-7|-|TRBV29-1|TRBD2
TGCAGCGTTGAAGATCAGTCGACTAGCGGGATGGAGCAGTACTTC
CSVEDQSTSGMEQYF
>TRBJ2-3|-|TRBV7-9|-
TGTGCCAGCAGCTACGGTCCGACAGATACGCAGTATTTT
CASSYGPTDTQYF
>TRBJ2-3|once|TRBV5-4|-
TGTGCCAGCAGCTGGACTAGGGGGGCTAGCACAGATACGCAGTATTTT
CASSWTRGASTDTQYF
>TRBJ2-7|-|TRBV9|-
TGTGCCAGCAGCGTCCGGCAGGGACCCTACGAGCAGTACTTC
CASSVRQGPYEQYF
>TRBJ1-6|once|TRBV5-4|-
TGTGCCAGCAGCCCGGCGGGGAGTACATCCTATAATTCACCCCTCCACTTT
CASSPAGSTSYNSPLHF
>TRBJ1-6|-|TRBV30|-
TGTGCCTGGAGTCCCGACAGGCTATCTAGTTCACCCCTCCACTTT
CAWSPDRLSSSPLHF
>TRBJ1-2|-|TRBV10-3|-
TGTGCCATCAGTGAAGGAGGTTTTTCTGGCTACACCTTC
CAISEGGFSGYTF
>TRBJ1-1|-|TRBV7-9|TRBD1
TGTGCCAGCAGCCTCGACGTGACAGGGCTCAACACTGAAGCTTTCTTT
CASSLDVTGLNTEAFF
>TRBJ1-6|-|TRBV18|-
TGTGCCAGCTCACCGACCTCCCTCGATTCACCCCTCCACTTT
CASSPTSLDSPLHF
>TRBJ1-6|-|TRBV6-5|-
TGTGCCAGCAGCGACGGGTATAATTCACCCCTCCACTTT
CASSDGYNSPLHF
>TRBJ2-7|-|TRBV7-2|-
TGTGCCAGCAGCATTGGTTTGGTACTAGCCTACGAGCAGTACTTC
CASSIGLVLAYEQYF
>TRBJ1-6|-|TRBV19|TRBD1
TGTGCCAGTAGTTCCGACAGGGTTGATTCACCCCTCCACTTT
CASSSDRVDSPLHF
>TRBJ1-2|many|TRBV5-4|-
TGTGCCAGCAGCTTGACAGCCTCCTATGGCTACACCTTC
CASSLTASYGYTF
>TRBJ1-5|-|TRBV6-1|-
TGTGCCAGCCCCCTCCAGCATTTT
CASPLQHF
>TRBJ2-3|-|TRBV27|TRBD2
TGTGCCAGCAGCCCCTATCGGTGGAGCGGGAGATCTAACACAGATACGCAGTATTTT
CASSPYRWSGRSNTDTQYF
>TRBJ1-4|once|TRBV6-1|-
TGTGCCAGCAGTGTTGGAATTAATGAAAAACTGTTTTTT
CASSVGINEKLFF
>TRBJ2-3|few|TRBV27|TRBD1
TGTGCCAGCAGGACCCTAAGGACAGGTTCAGATACGCAGTATTTT
CASRTLRTGSDTQYF
>TRBJ1-2|-|TRBV7-3|-
TGTGCCAGCAGCCTCGACAGTCGCACAGACTATGGCTACACCTTC
CASSLDSRTDYGYTF
>TRBJ1-3|many|TRBV2|-
TGTGCCAGCAGCCCATGGTCTTGGGGGGATTACTCTGGAAACACCATATATTTT
CASSPWSWGDYSGNTIYF
>TRBJ1-4|-|TRBV2|TRBD1
TGTGCCAGCAGTGCGGACAGGGGCGAAAAACTGTTTTTT
CASSADRGEKLFF
>TRBJ2-3|once|TRBV6-1|-
TGTGCCAGCGCCTTTATCCTGGACAGCACAGATACGCAGTATTTT
CASAFILDSTDTQYF
>TRBJ1-3|-|TRBV5-1|TRBD1
TGCGCCAGCAGCTTGGCAGGACAGGGAGGAAACACCATATATTTT
CASSLAGQGGNTIYF
>TRBJ2-3|-|TRBV11-2|TRBD2
TGTGCCAGCTCGGCGGGAGGCACAGATACGCAGTATTTT
CASSAGGTDTQYF
>TRBJ2-7|-|TRBV5-4|TRBD1
TGTGCCAGCAGCTTGGGACAGGGGTCCTACGAGCAGTACTTC
CASSLGQGSYEQYF
>TRBJ1-1|-|TRBV9|-
TGTGCCAGTAGCAGGGCCCTCTTCACTGAAGCTTTCTTT
CASSRALFTEAFF
>TRBJ2-7|-|TRBV28|-
TGTGCCAGCAGTTTTAATCGCTACGAGCAGTACTTC
CASSFNRYEQYF
>TRBJ2-7|-|TRBV7-3|-
TGTGCCAGCCAGGGGGGACGTTTCTACGAGCAGTACTTC
CASQGGRFYEQYF
>TRBJ1-5|-|TRBV19|-
TGTGCCAGTAGTATCGAGAGTTATAGCAATCAGCCCCAGCATTTT
CASSIESYSNQPQHF
>TRBJ2-2|few|TRBV9|-
TGTGCCAGCAAGAAGACAGCGAACACCGGGGAGCTGTTTTTT
CASKKTANTGELFF
>TRBJ2-2|few|TRBV9|-
TGTGCCAGCAGCGTAGCTCAACAGGGAGGGGAGCTGTTTTTT
CASSVAQQGGELFF
>TRBJ2-1|-|TRBV5-1|-
TGCGCCAGCCGGCTCGGAGGGACGGATGAGCAGTTCTTC
CASRLGGTDEQFF
>TRBJ1-6|-|TRBV5-1|TRBD1
TGCGCCAGCAGCCGAACAGGGGTGAGCTCCTATAATTCACCCCTCCACTTT
CASSRTGVSSYNSPLHF
>TRBJ2-7|-|TRBV11-2|-
TGTGCCAGCAGCCCCACAGCTAACTACGAGCAGTACTTC
CASSPTANYEQYF
>TRBJ1-2|-|TRBV15|-
TGTGCCACCAGCAGAGGGTCAGGGGCGTTTGGTGGCTACACCTTC
CATSRGSGAFGGYTF
>TRBJ2-5|-|TRBV27|TRBD1
TGTGCCAGCAGTTTTAGGACAGGGGAGAGAGAGACCCAGTACTTC
CASSFRTGERETQYF
>TRBJ2-7|-|TRBV7-2|-
TGTGCCAGCAGCTTAAGCGCAGGCAACTCCTACGAGCAGTACTTC
CASSLSAGNSYEQYF
>TRBJ2-7|-|TRBV2|TRBD1
TGTGCCAGCAGTGAAGAGGGACAGCACGAGCAGTACTTC
CASSEEGQHEQYF
>TRBJ2-1|-|TRBV5-8|TRBD2
TGTGCCAGCAGCTTGGAACTAGCGGGAGAGGTTGAGCAGTTCTTC
CASSLELAGEVEQFF
>TRBJ2-5|few|TRBV18|TRBD1
TGTGCCAGCTCACCACGACAGGGAGAGAAGACCCAGTACTTC
CASSPRQGEKTQYF
>TRBJ1-3|few|TRBV15|-
TGTGCCACAGGAAAACAGGGCTCTGGAAACACCATATATTTT
CATGKQGSGNTIYF
>TRBJ2-1|once|TRBV11-3|TRBD1
TGTGCCAGCAGCTTAGGGGACAGGGGGGAAGGGGAGCAGTTCTTC
CASSLGDRGEGEQFF